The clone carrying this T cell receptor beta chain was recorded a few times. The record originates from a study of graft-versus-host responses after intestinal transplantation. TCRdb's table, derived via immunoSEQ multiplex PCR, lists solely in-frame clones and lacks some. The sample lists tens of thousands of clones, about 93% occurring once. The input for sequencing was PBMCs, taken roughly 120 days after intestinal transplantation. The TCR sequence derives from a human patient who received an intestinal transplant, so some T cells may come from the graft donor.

The CDR3 DNA is TGTGCCAGTAGTACGAGGGTCACTGAAGCTTTCTTT. Translating gives CASSTRVTEAFF. This chain joins TRBV19 and TRBJ1-1, with D hard to call. V shed 4 bases and J shed 4 bases, with 7 bases lying between them. The CDR3 consists of 12 residues. Germline V gives CDR1 LNHDA, CDR2 SQIVND (reference sequence).